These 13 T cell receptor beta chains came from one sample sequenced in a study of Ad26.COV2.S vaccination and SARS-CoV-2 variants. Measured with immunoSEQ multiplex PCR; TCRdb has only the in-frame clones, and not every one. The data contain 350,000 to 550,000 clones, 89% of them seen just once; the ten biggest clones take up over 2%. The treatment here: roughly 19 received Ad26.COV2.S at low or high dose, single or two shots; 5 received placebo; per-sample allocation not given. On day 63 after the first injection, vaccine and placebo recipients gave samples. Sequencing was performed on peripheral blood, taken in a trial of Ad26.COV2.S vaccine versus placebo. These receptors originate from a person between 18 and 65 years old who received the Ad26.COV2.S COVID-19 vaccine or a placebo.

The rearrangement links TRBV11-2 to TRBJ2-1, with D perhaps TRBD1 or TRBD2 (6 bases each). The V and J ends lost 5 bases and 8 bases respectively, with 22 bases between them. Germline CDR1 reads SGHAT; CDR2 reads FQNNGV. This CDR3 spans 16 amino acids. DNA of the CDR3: TGTGCCAGCAGCAACCGGGGGCGGAACCAGGGGCATGAGCAGTTCTTC. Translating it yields CASSNRGRNQGHEQFF. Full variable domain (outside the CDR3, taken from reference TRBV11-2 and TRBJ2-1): EAGVAQSPRYKIIEKRQSVAFWCNPISGHATLYWYQQILGQGPKLLIQFQNNGVVDDSQLPKDRFSAERLKGVDSTLKIQPAKLEDSAVYLCASSNRGRNQGHEQFFGPGTRLTVL.

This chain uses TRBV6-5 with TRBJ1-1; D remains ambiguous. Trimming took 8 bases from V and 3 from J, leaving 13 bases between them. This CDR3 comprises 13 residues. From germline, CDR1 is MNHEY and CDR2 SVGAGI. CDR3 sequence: CASDKWQDTEAFF. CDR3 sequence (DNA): TGTGCCAGCGATAAGTGGCAGGACACTGAAGCTTTCTTT.

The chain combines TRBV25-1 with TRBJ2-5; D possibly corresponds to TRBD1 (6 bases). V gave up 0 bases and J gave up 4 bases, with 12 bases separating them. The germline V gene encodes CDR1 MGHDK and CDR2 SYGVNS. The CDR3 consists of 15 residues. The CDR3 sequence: CASSEYRAGAETQYF. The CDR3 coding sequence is TGTGCCAGCAGTGAATATCGGGCAGGGGCAGAGACCCAGTACTTC.

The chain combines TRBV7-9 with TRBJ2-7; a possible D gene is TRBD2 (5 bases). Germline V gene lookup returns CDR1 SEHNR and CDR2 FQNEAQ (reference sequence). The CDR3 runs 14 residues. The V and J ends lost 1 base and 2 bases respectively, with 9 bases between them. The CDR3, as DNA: TGTGCCAGCAGCTTAGTCCTAGCTCCCTACGAGCAGTACTTC. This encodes CASSLVLAPYEQYF.

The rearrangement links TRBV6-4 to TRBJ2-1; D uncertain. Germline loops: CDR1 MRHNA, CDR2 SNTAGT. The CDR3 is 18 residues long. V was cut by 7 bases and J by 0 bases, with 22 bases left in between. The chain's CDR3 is CASTINIQRFSSYNEQFF. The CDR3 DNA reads TGTGCCAGCACCATCAACATCCAACGGTTCAGCTCCTACAATGAGCAGTTCTTC.

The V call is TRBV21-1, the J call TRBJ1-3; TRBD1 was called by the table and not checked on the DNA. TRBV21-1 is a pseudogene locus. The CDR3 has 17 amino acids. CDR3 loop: CASSKVSWAARGNTIYF. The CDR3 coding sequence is TGTGCCAGCAGCAAAGTTTCTTGGGCAGCTCGTGGAAACACCATATATTTT.

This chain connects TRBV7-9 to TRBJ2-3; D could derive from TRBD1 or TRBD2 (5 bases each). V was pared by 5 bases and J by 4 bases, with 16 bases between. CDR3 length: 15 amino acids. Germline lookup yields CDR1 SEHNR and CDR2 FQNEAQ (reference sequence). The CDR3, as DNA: TGTGCCAGCAGCGAAGAGGGGTTGGTCGCAGATACGCAGTATTTT. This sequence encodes CASSEEGLVADTQYF.

The chain's CDR3 is CASSSRDGIYEQYF. The CDR3 coding sequence is TGTGCCAGCAGCAGCCGGGACGGGATCTACGAGCAGTACTTC. The V gene is TRBV5-4, the J gene TRBJ2-7; the D call may be TRBD1 or TRBD2 (5 bases each). The CDR3 is made up of 14 amino acids. The V end was cut by 4 bases, the J end by 3 bases, with 14 bases between. Germline V lookup: CDR1 SGHNT, CDR2 YYREEE (reference sequence).

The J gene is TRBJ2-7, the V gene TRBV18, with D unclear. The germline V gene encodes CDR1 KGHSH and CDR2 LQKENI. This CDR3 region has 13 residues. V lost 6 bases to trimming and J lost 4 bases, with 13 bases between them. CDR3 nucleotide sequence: TGTGCCAGCTCCCTCGCACCCGTTTACGAGCAGTACTTC. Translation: CASSLAPVYEQYF.

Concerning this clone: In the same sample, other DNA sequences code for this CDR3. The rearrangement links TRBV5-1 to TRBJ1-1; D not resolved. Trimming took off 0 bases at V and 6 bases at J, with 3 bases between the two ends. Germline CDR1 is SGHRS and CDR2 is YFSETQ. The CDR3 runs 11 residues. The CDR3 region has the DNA TGCGCCAGCAGCTTGGGGGCTGAAGCTTTCTTT. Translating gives CASSLGAEAFF.

CDR3 in amino acids: CASSQEALDRRLVTNTQYF. The CDR3, as DNA: TGCGCCAGCAGCCAAGAGGCTCTCGATCGCCGACTAGTAACAAATACGCAGTATTTT. The chain combines TRBV4-3 with TRBJ2-3; D is perhaps TRBD2 (6 bases). Germline lookup yields CDR1 LGHNA and CDR2 YSLEER. This CDR3 is 19 amino acids long. V was pared by 0 bases and J by 7 bases, with 26 bases between.

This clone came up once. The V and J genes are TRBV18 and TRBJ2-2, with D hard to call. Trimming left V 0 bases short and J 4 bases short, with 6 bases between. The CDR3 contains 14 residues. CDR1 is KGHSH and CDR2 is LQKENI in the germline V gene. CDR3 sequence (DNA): TGTGCCAGCTCACCACCCGGGTTCACCGGGGAGCTGTTTTTT. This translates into CASSPPGFTGELFF. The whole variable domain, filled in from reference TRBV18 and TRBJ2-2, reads NAGVMQNPRHLVRRRGQEARLRCSPMKGHSHVYWYRQLPEEGLKFMVYLQKENIIDESGMPKERFSAEFPKEGPSILRIQQVVRGDSAAYFCASSPPGFTGELFFGEGSRLTVL.

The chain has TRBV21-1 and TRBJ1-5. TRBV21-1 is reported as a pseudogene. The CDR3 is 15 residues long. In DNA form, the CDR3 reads TGTGCCAGCAGCTACCGGGCCTCTATGGATCAGCCCCAGCATTTT. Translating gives CASSYRASMDQPQHF.